These T cell receptor beta chains were read from a single sample in a study of blood T cell repertoires in COVID-19. Here immunoSEQ multiplex PCR was the method, and the copy in TCRdb shows in-frame clones only, minus some. The repertoire holds approximately 220,000 clones, with around 80% as singletons. The material sequenced was PBMCs or T cells enriched from blood (not recorded which). These receptors originate from a woman aged 40 to 55 with acute COVID-19. The CDR3 runs from the conserved cysteine through the conserved F or W. Fields, in order: CDR3 DNA, CDR3 protein, clone size, J gene, V gene, D gene. The D gene is left open where the match is weak. Clone sizes are given selectively: once, few, many, or a class where the clone is expanded.

CDR3nt: TGTGCCAGCAGACCGACAGGGTTCGGGGAAAAACTGTTTTTT
CDR3aa: CASRPTGFGEKLFF
abundance: NA
j_gene: TRBJ1-4
v_gene: TRBV2
d_gene: TRBD1

CDR3nt: TGTGCCAGTGGTACCAAGCAAGGGGCGACAGGGCGTATCGGTCAGCCCCAGCATTTT
CDR3aa: CASGTKQGATGRIGQPQHF
abundance: NA
j_gene: TRBJ1-5
v_gene: TRBV19
d_gene: TRBD1

CDR3nt: TGTGCCAGCAGTCCCGGGACTAGGACCTACGAGCAGTACTTC
CDR3aa: CASSPGTRTYEQYF
abundance: many
j_gene: TRBJ2-7
v_gene: TRBV27
d_gene: TRBD2

CDR3nt: TGTGCCAGCAGCTTGGTCGGCGGCAGGGGACCTGATGGCTACACCTTC
CDR3aa: CASSLVGGRGPDGYTF
abundance: NA
j_gene: TRBJ1-2
v_gene: TRBV5-4
d_gene: NA

CDR3nt: TGTGCCTGGGGGGACAGGGTTACTGAAGCTTTCTTT
CDR3aa: CAWGDRVTEAFF
abundance: NA
j_gene: TRBJ1-1
v_gene: TRBV30
d_gene: TRBD1

CDR3nt: TGTGCCAGCGGTTCCACCCTAGGATTTCGAAATCAGCCCCAGCATTTT
CDR3aa: CASGSTLGFRNQPQHF
abundance: NA
j_gene: TRBJ1-5
v_gene: TRBV28
d_gene: NA

CDR3nt: TGTGCCAGCACCATCACAGGGGACTATGGCTACACCTTC
CDR3aa: CASTITGDYGYTF
abundance: NA
j_gene: TRBJ1-2
v_gene: TRBV28
d_gene: TRBD1

CDR3nt: TGCGCCAGCAGCCCTGTCCCGACAGGAAACACTGAAGCTTTCTTT
CDR3aa: CASSPVPTGNTEAFF
abundance: NA
j_gene: TRBJ1-1
v_gene: TRBV5-1
d_gene: NA

CDR3nt: TGTGCCACCAGTTCCGCTAGCGTGCTCTATGGCTACACCTTC
CDR3aa: CATSSASVLYGYTF
abundance: NA
j_gene: TRBJ1-2
v_gene: TRBV24-1
d_gene: NA

CDR3nt: TGTGCCAGCAAGACAGTTAATGGAAACACCATATATTTT
CDR3aa: CASKTVNGNTIYF
abundance: once
j_gene: TRBJ1-3
v_gene: TRBV19
d_gene: NA

CDR3nt: TGTGCCAGCAGCCGGGGACTAGCGGGAGGAGCTGAGCAGTTCTTC
CDR3aa: CASSRGLAGGAEQFF
abundance: NA
j_gene: TRBJ2-1
v_gene: TRBV7-8
d_gene: TRBD2

CDR3nt: TGTGCCAGCAGTTCGATGGACCGGGACTCCTACGAGCAGTACTTC
CDR3aa: CASSSMDRDSYEQYF
abundance: NA
j_gene: TRBJ2-7
v_gene: TRBV27
d_gene: NA

CDR3nt: TGTGCCTGGGGGACAGGGCTGAACACTGAAGCTTTCTTT
CDR3aa: CAWGTGLNTEAFF
abundance: NA
j_gene: TRBJ1-1
v_gene: TRBV30
d_gene: TRBD1

CDR3nt: TGTGCCAGCAGCCCGACAGGATATAGCAATCAGCCCCAGCATTTT
CDR3aa: CASSPTGYSNQPQHF
abundance: NA
j_gene: TRBJ1-5
v_gene: TRBV9
d_gene: NA

CDR3nt: TGCGCCAGCAGCAGCACCGGGTCCGGGTACAATGAGCAGTTCTTC
CDR3aa: CASSSTGSGYNEQFF
abundance: NA
j_gene: TRBJ2-1
v_gene: TRBV5-1
d_gene: NA

CDR3nt: TGTGCCAGCACCCCTCTAACTAGCGGGAGGGTGGCCGAGACCCAGTACTTC
CDR3aa: CASTPLTSGRVAETQYF
abundance: NA
j_gene: TRBJ2-5
v_gene: TRBV28
d_gene: TRBD2

CDR3nt: TGTGCCAGCAAGGGGAATGAAAAACTGTTTTTT
CDR3aa: CASKGNEKLFF
abundance: NA
j_gene: TRBJ1-4
v_gene: TRBV28
d_gene: NA

CDR3nt: TGTGCCAGCTCACCACTACCCCAGGGGGCCTCCTACGAGCAGTACTTC
CDR3aa: CASSPLPQGASYEQYF
abundance: NA
j_gene: TRBJ2-7
v_gene: TRBV18
d_gene: TRBD1

CDR3nt: TGTGCCAGCTCGGACAGACAGGGCCTAGATGGCTACACCTTC
CDR3aa: CASSDRQGLDGYTF
abundance: NA
j_gene: TRBJ1-2
v_gene: TRBV18
d_gene: TRBD1

CDR3nt: TGTGCCAGCAGGGGGGGGCCGTCAACTAATGAAAAACTGTTTTTT
CDR3aa: CASRGGPSTNEKLFF
abundance: once
j_gene: TRBJ1-4
v_gene: TRBV28
d_gene: NA

CDR3nt: TGCGCCAGCAGCCAAGCGCTCATCCGGGAGGGCCGGCCCTACAATGAGCAGTTCTTC
CDR3aa: CASSQALIREGRPYNEQFF
abundance: NA
j_gene: TRBJ2-1
v_gene: TRBV4-3
d_gene: TRBD2

CDR3nt: TGTGCTAGTGGCCCTGGAGGGCCGAACACCGGGGAGCTGTTTTTT
CDR3aa: CASGPGGPNTGELFF
abundance: NA
j_gene: TRBJ2-2
v_gene: TRBV12-5
d_gene: NA

CDR3nt: TGTGCCAGCAGCGTGCCGGGACAGGATACCGGGGAGCTGTTTTTT
CDR3aa: CASSVPGQDTGELFF
abundance: NA
j_gene: TRBJ2-2
v_gene: TRBV5-6
d_gene: TRBD1

CDR3nt: TGTGCCAGCAGCTTCAACGGGGGGGGTGAGCAGTACTTC
CDR3aa: CASSFNGGGEQYF
abundance: NA
j_gene: TRBJ2-7
v_gene: TRBV7-2
d_gene: TRBD2

CDR3nt: TGTGCCAGCAGCCTGAGAAGCGGATACAATGAGCAGTTCTTC
CDR3aa: CASSLRSGYNEQFF
abundance: once
j_gene: TRBJ2-1
v_gene: TRBV7-2
d_gene: NA

CDR3nt: TGTGCCAGCAGCCCACGGGACAGGGGAATGAACACTGAAGCTTTCTTT
CDR3aa: CASSPRDRGMNTEAFF
abundance: NA
j_gene: TRBJ1-1
v_gene: TRBV11-2
d_gene: TRBD1

CDR3nt: TGTGCCAGCATCCAGGACAGGGGTCCCGGAGATGGCTACACCTTC
CDR3aa: CASIQDRGPGDGYTF
abundance: few
j_gene: TRBJ1-2
v_gene: TRBV2
d_gene: TRBD1

CDR3nt: TGTGCCAGCAGCTCTAGCGCCTTCACCTCTGGGGATACGCAGTATTTT
CDR3aa: CASSSSAFTSGDTQYF
abundance: NA
j_gene: TRBJ2-3
v_gene: TRBV13
d_gene: NA

CDR3nt: TGTGCCAGCAGTGAGGGACAGGACACCGGGGAGCTGTTTTTT
CDR3aa: CASSEGQDTGELFF
abundance: many
j_gene: TRBJ2-2
v_gene: TRBV6-4
d_gene: TRBD1

CDR3nt: TGTGCCAGCAGCGGTCCTACAGGGAATCAGCCCCAGCATTTT
CDR3aa: CASSGPTGNQPQHF
abundance: NA
j_gene: TRBJ1-5
v_gene: TRBV5-8
d_gene: NA

CDR3nt: TGTGCCAGCAGCTTAGGGGGAAGGGGCGAGCAGTACTTC
CDR3aa: CASSLGGRGEQYF
abundance: NA
j_gene: TRBJ2-7
v_gene: TRBV11-3
d_gene: NA

CDR3nt: TGCGCCAGCAGCCAAGTCGTAGCCCAGTCTGAGGGCGCGCAGTATTTT
CDR3aa: CASSQVVAQSEGAQYF
abundance: NA
j_gene: TRBJ2-3
v_gene: TRBV4-3
d_gene: NA

CDR3nt: TGTGCCAGCAGTTTACCTGGAGTGAATGAGCAGTTCTTC
CDR3aa: CASSLPGVNEQFF
abundance: NA
j_gene: TRBJ2-1
v_gene: TRBV28
d_gene: NA

CDR3nt: TGTGCCAGCAGCGTGATGGCGGGAGCTGTGAATGAGCAGTTCTTC
CDR3aa: CASSVMAGAVNEQFF
abundance: NA
j_gene: TRBJ2-1
v_gene: TRBV9
d_gene: TRBD2

CDR3nt: TGTGCCAGCTCACCACTGGGGAGATGGGGAAACACCATATATTTT
CDR3aa: CASSPLGRWGNTIYF
abundance: NA
j_gene: TRBJ1-3
v_gene: TRBV18
d_gene: NA

CDR3nt: TGTGCCAGCAGCCAAGTACCCTACCTTAGCGAGCAGTACTTC
CDR3aa: CASSQVPYLSEQYF
abundance: NA
j_gene: TRBJ2-7
v_gene: TRBV3-1/TRBV3-2
d_gene: NA

CDR3nt: TGTGCCAGCAGCTTCGGACAGGGTGGCACTGAAGCTTTCTTT
CDR3aa: CASSFGQGGTEAFF
abundance: NA
j_gene: TRBJ1-1
v_gene: TRBV7-2
d_gene: TRBD1

CDR3nt: TGTGCCAGCAGCGTTTTGACAGGGACGAACACTGAAGCTTTCTTT
CDR3aa: CASSVLTGTNTEAFF
abundance: NA
j_gene: TRBJ1-1
v_gene: TRBV11-2
d_gene: TRBD1

CDR3nt: TGTGCCAGCAGTTTAAACACTTGGGGGCCGACCTACGAGCAGTACTTC
CDR3aa: CASSLNTWGPTYEQYF
abundance: NA
j_gene: TRBJ2-7
v_gene: TRBV5-4
d_gene: NA